Each of the 25 T cell receptor beta chains below was sequenced from the same sample in a study of PD-1 blockade in classical Hodgkin lymphoma. Measured with immunoSEQ multiplex PCR; TCRdb has only the in-frame clones, and not every one. The data contain 100,000 or so clones, more than 70% of them singletons. The time point denotes: cycle 4 day 1 (C4D1), after 5 to 7 weeks of nivolumab. Every one of the patients relapsed after autologous stem cell transplantation (brentuximab vedotin exposure was variable). The sample consisted of peripheral blood mononuclear cells (PBMCs), taken before the fourth cycle of nivolumab. Source of these receptors: a human donor with classical Hodgkin lymphoma.

This rearrangement joins TRBV11-3 to TRBJ2-2; a weak D match, TRBD1 (6 bases). The CDR3 has 15 residues. CDR1 is SGHNT and CDR2 is YENEEA in the germline V gene. Trimming removed 5 bases from V and 4 bases from J, with 14 bases in between. CDR3 nucleotide sequence: TGTGCCAGCAGCCAGACCAGGGGCAGCACCGGGGAGCTGTTTTTT. This encodes CASSQTRGSTGELFF. The full variable domain, its missing parts supplied by reference TRBV11-3 and TRBJ2-2, is EAGVVQSPRYKIIEKKQPVAFWCNPISGHNTLYWYLQNLGQGPELLIRYENEEAVDDSQLPKDRFSAERLKGVDSTLKIQPAELGDSAVYLCASSQTRGSTGELFFGEGSRLTVL.

The rearrangement joins TRBV18 to TRBJ2-3; D may be TRBD2 (5 bases). V was pared by 1 base and J by 0 bases, with 20 bases between. The CDR3 has 19 amino acids. Germline values: CDR1 KGHSH, CDR2 LQKENI. The CDR3 loop is CASSPRASGRPTSTDTQYF. The CDR3 bases are TGTGCCAGCTCACCACGAGCGAGCGGAAGGCCCACTAGCACAGATACGCAGTATTTT.

V and J are TRBV5-6 and TRBJ2-2; TRBD1 matches at 9 bases. Looked up from germline, CDR1 is SGHDT and CDR2 is YYEEEE. The CDR3 sequence is 17 residues long. V lost 3 bases and J lost 0; bases outside the gene matches: 6. The CDR3 loop is CASSYRGPGANTGELFF. CDR3 nucleotides: TGTGCCAGCAGCTACAGGGGGCCCGGCGCGAACACCGGGGAGCTGTTTTTT.

This chain links TRBV19 with TRBJ1-5, with D possibly TRBD1 on 6 matching bases. Trimming removed 5 bases at V and 0 bases at J, with 11 bases between. The CDR3 spans 15 residues. Germline CDR1 is LNHDA and CDR2 is SQIVND (reference sequence). In DNA form, the CDR3 reads TGTGCCAGTAGTCCCGACAGGTATAGCAATCAGCCCCAGCATTTT. The encoded protein is CASSPDRYSNQPQHF. Filled out from reference TRBV19 and TRBJ1-5, the complete variable domain reads DGGITQSPKYLFRKEGQNVTLSCEQNLNHDAMYWYRQDPGQGLRLIYYSQIVNDFQKGDIAEGYSVSREKKESFPLTVTSAQKNPTAFYLCASSPDRYSNQPQHFGDGTRLSIL.

The chain is built from TRBV7-2 and TRBJ1-3; TRBD1 agrees at 8 bases. CDR1 and CDR2 from the germline V gene are SGHTA and FQGNSA. Trimming removed 5 bases from V and 0 bases from J; junction bases left unmatched: 9. CDR3 length: 17 residues. The CDR3 nucleotides are TGTGCCAGCAGCCCAGCCGGACAGGGCCTCTCTGGAAACACCATATATTTT. Translated: CASSPAGQGLSGNTIYF.

The rearrangement uses TRBV14 and TRBJ2-1; TRBD2 aligns across 8 bases. Trimming at V came to 4 bases and at J to 10 bases, leaving 12 bases not matched to a gene. CDR1 is SGHDN and CDR2 is FVKESK in the germline V gene. This CDR3 contains 15 residues. Written as DNA, the CDR3 is TGTGCCAGCAGCCCTAAGGCGGGAGGCACCACCGAGCAGTTCTTC. This translates into CASSPKAGGTTEQFF. The full variable domain, its missing parts supplied by reference TRBV14 and TRBJ2-1, is EAGVTQFPSHSVIEKGQTVTLRCDPISGHDNLYWYRRVMGKEIKFLLHFVKESKQDESGMPNNRFLAERTGGTYSTLKVQPAELEDSGVYFCASSPKAGGTTEQFFGPGTRLTVL.

J is TRBJ1-4 and V is TRBV10-2; 8 bases are shared with TRBD1. CDR1 and CDR2 (germline): WSHSY, SAAADI. This CDR3 has 21 amino acids. Germline trimming cut 6 bases from V and 2 bases from J; bases unmatched to any gene: 23. The CDR3 nucleotides are TGCGCCAGCAGGGACGTTTCGAGGACAGGGCCATCCCGCGGCACTAATGAAAAACTGTTTTTT. It yields the protein CASRDVSRTGPSRGTNEKLFF.

The chain carries TRBV30 and TRBJ2-2, with TRBD2 identical over 13 bases. V was pared by 2 bases and J by 5 bases, with 14 bases of the junction left unmatched. Germline V gene sequence: CDR1 GTSNPN, CDR2 SVGIG (reference sequence). CDR3 length: 19 residues. CDR3 sequence (DNA): TGTGCCTGGAGTAAGGGAACCGGACTAGCGGGAGTATGGACCGGGGAGCTGTTTTTT. Translating it yields CAWSKGTGLAGVWTGELFF.

J is TRBJ2-3 and V is TRBV28; D is undetermined. The CDR3 has 12 amino acids. Trimming pared 3 bases from V and 8 bases from J, leaving 9 bases between. CDR1 is MDHEN, CDR2 SYDVKM, per germline. The CDR3 reads CASSFSPGTQYF. The DNA of the CDR3 is TGTGCCAGCAGTTTTAGCCCGGGTACGCAGTATTTT.

The rearrangement links TRBV30 to TRBJ2-6, with a possible D match to TRBD2 (5 bases). This CDR3 region has 17 residues. V was pared by 3 bases and J by 1 base, with 16 bases between. The germline CDR1 and CDR2 sequences are GTSNPN and SVGIG (reference sequence). CDR3 DNA sequence: TGTGCCTGGAGCTACGGGATGTTTAGGTCTGGGGCCAACGTCCTGACTTTC. Translating gives CAWSYGMFRSGANVLTF.

The chain has TRBV6-5 and TRBJ2-3, with D perhaps TRBD2 (5 bases). Germline CDR1 reads MNHEY; CDR2 reads SVGAGI. The germline V and J ends were trimmed by 0 bases and 4 bases, with 11 bases remaining between them. The length of the CDR3 is 15 residues. Here the CDR3 reads CASSYSGLGPDTQYF. In nucleotides, the CDR3 is TGTGCCAGCAGTTACTCAGGACTCGGCCCAGATACGCAGTATTTT.

The CDR3 region has the DNA TGTGCCAGCAGCTCTCAGGGGGGTAACTATGGCTACACCTTC. Amino acids: CASSSQGGNYGYTF. The gene calls are TRBV7-2 and TRBJ1-2; TRBD1 matches at 7 bases. CDR3 size: 14 residues. With 4 bases clipped from V and 1 base from J, the junction kept 3 bases outside the gene matches. Germline V CDR1 and CDR2: SGHTA, FQGNSA.

This chain joins TRBV28 and TRBJ1-5; no clear D gene. The V gene's germline CDR1 is MDHEN and CDR2 SYDVKM. The CDR3 runs 13 residues. V lost 6 bases to trimming and J lost 5 bases, with 11 bases between them. The CDR3: CASSPYRDQPQHF. In DNA form, the CDR3 reads TGTGCCAGCAGCCCCTACCGCGATCAGCCCCAGCATTTT. The whole variable domain, remainder taken from reference TRBV28 and TRBJ1-5, is DVKVTQSSRYLVKRTGEKVFLECVQDMDHENMFWYRQDPGLGLRLIYFSYDVKMKEKGDIPEGYSVSREKKERFSLILESASTNQTSMYLCASSPYRDQPQHFGDGTRLSIL.

This rearrangement joins TRBV19 to TRBJ1-1; tentatively, D is TRBD1 (6 bases). Germline V lookup: CDR1 LNHDA, CDR2 SQIVND (reference sequence). V gave up 5 bases and J gave up 1 base, with 20 bases separating them. The CDR3 is 17 residues long. The CDR3 DNA is TGTGCCAGTAGTGACCCCACATTATCCAGGGGGAACACTGAAGCTTTCTTT. Its protein is CASSDPTLSRGNTEAFF. The variable domain in full, completed from reference TRBV19 and TRBJ1-1, reads DGGITQSPKYLFRKEGQNVTLSCEQNLNHDAMYWYRQDPGQGLRLIYYSQIVNDFQKGDIAEGYSVSREKKESFPLTVTSAQKNPTAFYLCASSDPTLSRGNTEAFFGQGTRLTVV.

On this clone itself: The sample contains more than one DNA sequence encoding this CDR3. The genes are TRBV11-3 and TRBJ2-1, with 10 positions matching TRBD2. Trimming removed 8 bases from V and 7 bases from J; junction bases left unmatched: 2. Germline CDR1 and CDR2: SGHNT and YENEEA. This CDR3 comprises 12 residues. CDR3 loop: CASATSGNEQFF. CDR3 coding DNA: TGTGCCAGCGCGACTAGCGGGAATGAGCAGTTCTTC.

The chain links TRBV30 to TRBJ1-1, with D maybe TRBD1 (5 bases). Between the trimmed V and J ends, which lost 3 bases and 1 base, there was a span of 9 bases. Germline assignment: CDR1 GTSNPN and CDR2 SVGIG (reference sequence). This CDR3 is 13 amino acids long. CDR3 DNA sequence: TGTGCCTGGAGCGACAGACCGAACACTGAAGCTTTCTTT. It translates to CAWSDRPNTEAFF. Looking up the rest from reference TRBV30 and TRBJ1-1 gives the full variable domain: SQTIHQWPATLVQPVGSPLSLECTVEGTSNPNLYWYRQAAGRGLQLLFYSVGIGQISSEVPQNLSASRPQDRQFILSSKKLLLSDSGFYLCAWSDRPNTEAFFGQGTRLTVV.

The V gene is TRBV29-1, the J gene TRBJ1-1; 8 bases fit TRBD1. The CDR3 runs to 15 residues. Trimming at V came to 7 bases and at J to 0 bases, leaving 10 bases not matched to a gene. Germline CDR1 reads SQVTM; CDR2 reads ANQGSEA. The CDR3 coding sequence is TGCAGCGCGAACCGGGACAGGACCATGAACACTGAAGCTTTCTTT. Its protein is CSANRDRTMNTEAFF.

V is TRBV28 and J is TRBJ1-1, with D unresolved. Trimming cost V 5 bases and J 4 bases, with 20 bases left between them. CDR3 size: 16 residues. CDR1 and CDR2 from the germline V gene are MDHEN and SYDVKM. The CDR3 region is CASSPPQRVGGTEAFF. The CDR3, as DNA: TGTGCCAGCAGTCCCCCTCAGCGGGTTGGAGGCACTGAAGCTTTCTTT.

This chain uses TRBV28 with TRBJ2-7; 9 bases line up with TRBD2. Germline V gene data show CDR1 as MDHEN and CDR2 as SYDVKM. After removal of 6 bases from V and 1 base from J, the junction contained 16 bases not matched to a gene. The length of the CDR3 is 18 residues. This chain's CDR3 is CASSTGPPLAGQSYEQYF. CDR3 DNA sequence: TGTGCCAGCAGCACCGGACCGCCCCTAGCGGGACAATCCTACGAGCAGTACTTC. The full variable domain, in which reference TRBV28 and TRBJ2-7 provide the parts outside the CDR3, is DVKVTQSSRYLVKRTGEKVFLECVQDMDHENMFWYRQDPGLGLRLIYFSYDVKMKEKGDIPEGYSVSREKKERFSLILESASTNQTSMYLCASSTGPPLAGQSYEQYFGPGTRLTVT.

This sequence joins TRBV11-2 and TRBJ2-7; TRBD1 aligns across 8 bases. V lost 5 bases and J lost 4; bases outside the gene matches: 10. Germline V gene data show CDR1 as SGHAT and CDR2 as FQNNGV. The CDR3 runs to 15 residues. This chain's CDR3 is CASSQSPGQEYEQYF. In nucleotides, the CDR3 is TGTGCCAGCAGCCAATCCCCGGGACAGGAGTACGAGCAGTACTTC.

The chain recombines TRBV2 with TRBJ2-7; 8 positions match TRBD2. The CDR3 runs to 14 residues. CDR1 SNHLY and CDR2 FYNNEI come from the germline V gene. Trimming cost V 8 bases and J 3 bases; bases outside gene matches: 9. The CDR3 spells CASRVELAVYEQYF. The CDR3 DNA follows: TGTGCCAGCCGGGTTGAACTAGCGGTCTACGAGCAGTACTTC. Looking up the rest from reference TRBV2 and TRBJ2-7 gives the full variable domain: EPEVTQTPSHQVTQMGQEVILRCVPISNHLYFYWYRQILGQKVEFLVSFYNNEISEKSEIFDDQFSVERPDGSNFTLKIRSTKLEDSAMYFCASRVELAVYEQYFGPGTRLTVT.

The chain carries TRBV27 and TRBJ2-1, with 10 bases lining up with TRBD2. J gave up 8 bases and V 6 bases, and 10 bases lay outside the gene matches. This CDR3 comprises 15 residues. The germline V gene encodes CDR1 MNHEY and CDR2 SMNVEV (reference sequence). The CDR3 here is CASRLSSGSIYEQFF. The CDR3 DNA sequence: TGTGCCAGCAGGCTCTCTAGCGGGAGTATCTATGAGCAGTTCTTC.

This chain joins TRBV7-2 and TRBJ2-7, with D tentatively TRBD2 (5 bases). The CDR3 contains 13 residues. CDR1 and CDR2 from the germline V gene are SGHTA and FQGNSA. V lost 4 bases and J lost 9, with 16 bases in between. The CDR3: CASSYEPGFRQYF. CDR3 sequence (DNA): TGTGCCAGCAGCTACGAGCCGGGGTTTAGGCAGTACTTC.

With respect to this clone: Germline and junction disagree at one end, which may indicate a read error. The gene calls are TRBV13 and TRBJ2-1; tentative D call: TRBD2 (6 bases). Germline CDR1 is PRHDT and CDR2 is FYEKMQ (reference sequence). This CDR3 region has 15 residues. DNA of the CDR3: TGTGCCAGCAGCCTAGGCCGGGACTTGTCCAAGGAGCAGTTCTTC. Residues: CASSLGRDLSKEQFF.

The rearrangement uses TRBV18 and TRBJ2-1; 12 nucleotides line up with TRBD2. The J segment lost 5 bases and the V segment lost 2 bases, leaving 7 bases of the junction unmatched. CDR3 size: 17 residues. Germline loops: CDR1 KGHSH, CDR2 LQKENI. This chain's CDR3 is CASSPVVRTSGDNEQFF. CDR3 DNA: TGTGCCAGCTCACCAGTGGTTAGGACTAGCGGGGACAATGAGCAGTTCTTC.